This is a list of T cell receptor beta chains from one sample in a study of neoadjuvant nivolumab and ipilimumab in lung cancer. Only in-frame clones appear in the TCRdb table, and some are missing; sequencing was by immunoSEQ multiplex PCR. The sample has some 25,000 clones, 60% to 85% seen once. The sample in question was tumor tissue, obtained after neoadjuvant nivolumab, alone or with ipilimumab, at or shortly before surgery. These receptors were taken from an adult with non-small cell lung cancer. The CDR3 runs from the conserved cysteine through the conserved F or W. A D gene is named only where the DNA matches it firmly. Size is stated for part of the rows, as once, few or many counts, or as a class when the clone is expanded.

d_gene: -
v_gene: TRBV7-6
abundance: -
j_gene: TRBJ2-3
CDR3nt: TGTGCCAGCAGCTTAGATCCTTTCACAGATACGCAGTATTTT
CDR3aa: CASSLDPFTDTQYF

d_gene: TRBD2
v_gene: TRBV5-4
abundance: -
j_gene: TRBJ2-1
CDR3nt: TGTGCCAGCCGCTCGGGGGGGTCAGGAGGAGAGCAGTTCTTC
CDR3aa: CASRSGGSGGEQFF

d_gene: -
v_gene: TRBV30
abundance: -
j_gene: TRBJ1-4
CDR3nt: TGTGCCTGGAGTGGGGGGGGAACTAATGAAAAACTGTTTTTT
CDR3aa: CAWSGGGTNEKLFF

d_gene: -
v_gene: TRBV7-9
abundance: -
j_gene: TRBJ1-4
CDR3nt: TGTGCCAGCAGCGCCGACAGAGAACTGTTTTTT
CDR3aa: CASSADRELFF

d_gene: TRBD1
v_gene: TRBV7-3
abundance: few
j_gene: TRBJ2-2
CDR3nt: TGTGCCAGCAGCCCTCCCGGGACAGTCACCGGGGAGCTGTTTTTT
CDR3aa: CASSPPGTVTGELFF

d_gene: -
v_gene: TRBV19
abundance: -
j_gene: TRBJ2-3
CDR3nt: TGTGCCAGTAGAACGGGAGTTGCAGATACGCAGTATTTT
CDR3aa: CASRTGVADTQYF

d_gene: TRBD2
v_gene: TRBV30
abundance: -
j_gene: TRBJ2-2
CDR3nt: TGTGCCTGGAGGGGACTAGCGGGGGCATCCGGGGAGCTGTTTTTT
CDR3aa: CAWRGLAGASGELFF

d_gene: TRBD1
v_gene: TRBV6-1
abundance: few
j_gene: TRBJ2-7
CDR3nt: TGTGCCAGCAGTGAACAGAGATTAGGGACAGGATCGCCCTACGAGCAGTACTTC
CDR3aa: CASSEQRLGTGSPYEQYF

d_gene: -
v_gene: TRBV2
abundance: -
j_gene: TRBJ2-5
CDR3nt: TGTGCCAGCAGCATCCAAGAGACCCAGTACTTC
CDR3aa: CASSIQETQYF

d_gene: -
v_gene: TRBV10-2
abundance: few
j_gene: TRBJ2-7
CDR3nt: TGCGCCAGCATGCAGAGGGTACCATCCTACGAGCAGTACTTC
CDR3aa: CASMQRVPSYEQYF

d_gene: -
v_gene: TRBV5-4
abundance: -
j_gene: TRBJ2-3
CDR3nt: TGTGCCAGCAGCTTGGGGAGGGGGGCGGCGTTTGGAGATACGCAGTATTTT
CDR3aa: CASSLGRGAAFGDTQYF

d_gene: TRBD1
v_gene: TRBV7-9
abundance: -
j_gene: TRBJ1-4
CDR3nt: TGTGCCAGCAGCCTCTTTGGGACAGAAAATGAAAAACTGTTTTTT
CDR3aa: CASSLFGTENEKLFF

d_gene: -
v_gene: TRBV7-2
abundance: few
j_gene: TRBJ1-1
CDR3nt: TGTGCCAGCAGCATCTCCCGACAGTACACTGAAGCTTTCTTT
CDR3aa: CASSISRQYTEAFF

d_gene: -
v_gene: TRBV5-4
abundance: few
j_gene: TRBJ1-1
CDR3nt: TGTGCCAGCAGCTTGCGGGACACTGAAGCTTTCTTT
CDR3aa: CASSLRDTEAFF

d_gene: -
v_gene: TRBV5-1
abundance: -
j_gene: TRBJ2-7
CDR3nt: TGCGCCAGCAGCTTTGATCGTACCTACGAGCAGTACTTC
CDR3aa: CASSFDRTYEQYF

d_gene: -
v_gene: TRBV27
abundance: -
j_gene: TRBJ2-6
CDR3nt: TGTGCCAGCAGTCCAGGATTCTCTGGGGCCAACGTCCTGACTTTC
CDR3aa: CASSPGFSGANVLTF

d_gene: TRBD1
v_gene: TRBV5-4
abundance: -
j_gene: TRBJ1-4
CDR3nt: TGTGCCAGCAGCTTTGGGACAGACAATGAAAAACTGTTTTTT
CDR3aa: CASSFGTDNEKLFF

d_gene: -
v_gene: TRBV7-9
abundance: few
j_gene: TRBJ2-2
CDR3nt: TGTGCCAGCACCTACAGGGAGAGGGCCGGGGAGCTGTTTTTT
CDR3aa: CASTYRERAGELFF

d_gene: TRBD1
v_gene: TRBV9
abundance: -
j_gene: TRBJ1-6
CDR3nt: TGTGCCAGCAGCAGTACAGGGGGGATGGATTCACCCCTCCACTTT
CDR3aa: CASSSTGGMDSPLHF

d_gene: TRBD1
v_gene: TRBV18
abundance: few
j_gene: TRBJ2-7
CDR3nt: TGTGCCAGCTCACCGGGACAGAACTACGAGCAGTACTTC
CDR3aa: CASSPGQNYEQYF

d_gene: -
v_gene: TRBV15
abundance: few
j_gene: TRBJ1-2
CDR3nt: TGTGCCACCAGCAGAGGGAGTAACTATGGCTACACCTTC
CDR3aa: CATSRGSNYGYTF

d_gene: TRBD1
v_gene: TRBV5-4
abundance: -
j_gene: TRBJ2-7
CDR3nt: TGTGCCAGCAGCCCGCCGGACAGGGGATACGAGCAGTACTTC
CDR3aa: CASSPPDRGYEQYF

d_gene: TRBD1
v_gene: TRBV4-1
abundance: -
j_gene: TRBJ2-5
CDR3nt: TGCGCCAGCAGCCATACGGGTGGACAGGGGGAGACCCAGTACTTC
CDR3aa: CASSHTGGQGETQYF

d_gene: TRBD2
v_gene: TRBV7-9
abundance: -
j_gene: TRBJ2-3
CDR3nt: TGTGCCAGCAGCTCTAGCGGGGGCACAGATACGCAGTATTTT
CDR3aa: CASSSSGGTDTQYF

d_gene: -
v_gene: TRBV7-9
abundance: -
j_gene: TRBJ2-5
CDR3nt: TGTGCCAGCAGCCCGAGCTTTGGAGGGGAAGAGACCCAGTACTTC
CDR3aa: CASSPSFGGEETQYF

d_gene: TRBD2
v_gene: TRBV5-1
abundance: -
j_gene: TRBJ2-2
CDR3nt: TGCGCCAGCAGCTTGGTGGGAGGGGACACCGGGGAGCTGTTTTTT
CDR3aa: CASSLVGGDTGELFF